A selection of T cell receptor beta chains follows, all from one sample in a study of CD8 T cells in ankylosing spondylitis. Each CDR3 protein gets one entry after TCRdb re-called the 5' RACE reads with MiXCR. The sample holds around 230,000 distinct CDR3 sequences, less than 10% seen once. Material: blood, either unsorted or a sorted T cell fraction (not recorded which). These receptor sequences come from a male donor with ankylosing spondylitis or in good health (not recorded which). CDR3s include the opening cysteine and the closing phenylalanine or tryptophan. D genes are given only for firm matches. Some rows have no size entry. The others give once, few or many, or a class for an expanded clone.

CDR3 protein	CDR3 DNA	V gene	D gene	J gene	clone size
CASTPGWADSLAPFF	TGTGCCAGCACCCCGGGTTGGGCGGACAGCCTCGCGCCTTTCTTT	TRBV6-1	NA	TRBJ1-1	many
CSVDKGRADTQYF	TGCAGCGTTGATAAAGGGAGGGCAGATACGCAGTATTTT	TRBV29-1	TRBD2	TRBJ2-3	many
CASSQDLGNEQFF	TGTGCCAGCAGCCAAGATTTAGGCAATGAGCAGTTCTTC	TRBV3-1	NA	TRBJ2-1	many
CASSLMTSGRNEQFF	TGTGCCAGCAGCTTGATGACTAGCGGACGCAATGAGCAGTTCTTC	TRBV7-3	TRBD2	TRBJ2-1	many
CASSEPLNIQYF	TGCGCCAGCAGTGAGCCCTTAAACATTCAGTACTTC	TRBV10-2	NA	TRBJ2-4	many
CASSEARLNF	TGTGCCAGCAGTGAAGCGCGTCTGAACTTC	TRBV2	NA	TRBJ1-2	many
CASSPQTSGLSYEQYF	TGTGCCAGCTCACCACAGACTAGCGGGTTGTCCTACGAGCAGTACTTC	TRBV18	TRBD2	TRBJ2-7	many
CSARDLGQSSYNSPLHF	TGCAGTGCTAGAGATTTAGGGCAGAGCTCCTATAATTCACCCCTCCACTTT	TRBV20-1	NA	TRBJ1-6	many
CAWTRGPNQPQHF	TGTGCCTGGACCCGGGGGCCGAATCAGCCCCAGCATTTT	TRBV30	NA	TRBJ1-5	few
CASSLPGESYNEQFF	TGCGCCAGCAGCCTACCGGGGGAGAGTTACAATGAGCAGTTCTTC	TRBV5-1	NA	TRBJ2-1	many
CASSQGGGAYEQYF	TGCGCCAGCAGCCAAGGGGGAGGGGCCTACGAGCAGTACTTC	TRBV4-1	TRBD2	TRBJ2-7	few
CASSSAGSTTGELFF	TGCGCCAGCAGCTCAGCAGGAAGCACAACCGGGGAGCTGTTTTTT	TRBV5-1	NA	TRBJ2-2	many
CASWGLAGLSSYNEQFF	TGTGCCAGCTGGGGGCTAGCGGGCCTTAGCTCCTACAATGAGCAGTTCTTC	TRBV6-2/TRBV6-3	TRBD2	TRBJ2-1	many
CASSPTNEQFF	TGTGCCAGCTCACCGACCAATGAGCAGTTCTTC	TRBV18	NA	TRBJ2-1	many
CASKDRGREKLFF	TGTGCCAGCAAGGACAGGGGGCGGGAAAAACTGTTTTTT	TRBV12-3/TRBV12-4	TRBD1	TRBJ1-4	many
CASSQASSGSYEQFF	TGCGCCAGCAGCCAAGCGTCTAGCGGGAGCTATGAGCAGTTCTTC	TRBV4-3	TRBD2	TRBJ2-1	NA
CATSDTGTSGAEKLFF	TGTGCCACCAGCGACACCGGGACGTCGGGGGCTGAAAAACTGTTTTTT	TRBV15	NA	TRBJ1-4	many
CASSLAPTGSPSPLHF	TGTGCCAGCAGTTTAGCTCCGACAGGGAGCCCTTCACCCCTCCACTTT	TRBV12-3/TRBV12-4	TRBD1	TRBJ1-6	few
CSARVRGGADTQYF	TGCAGTGCTAGGGTACGGGGGGGCGCAGATACGCAGTATTTT	TRBV20-1	TRBD2	TRBJ2-3	many
CSVATSGGELFF	TGCAGCGTCGCAACTAGCGGCGGGGAGCTGTTTTTT	TRBV29-1	TRBD2	TRBJ2-2	many
CASRKRRTFLGYTF	TGTGCCAGCAGGAAGAGGCGGACCTTCCTTGGCTACACCTTC	TRBV7-9	NA	TRBJ1-2	many
CSAATGSNEKLFF	TGCAGTGCCGCGACAGGGAGTAATGAAAAACTGTTTTTT	TRBV20-1	TRBD1	TRBJ1-4	many
CASSERMSSLFNIQYF	TGTGCCAGCAGTGAAAGAATGAGCTCCCTTTTCAACATTCAGTACTTC	TRBV2	NA	TRBJ2-4	many
CASSPRRNTEAFF	TGTGCCAGCAGCCCCCGTCGTAACACTGAAGCTTTCTTT	TRBV14	NA	TRBJ1-1	many
CSARIRGRTDTQYF	TGCAGTGCTAGAATCCGCGGGCGCACAGATACGCAGTATTTT	TRBV20-1	NA	TRBJ2-3	many
CASSVGTTNEKLFF	TGTGCCAGCAGCGTGGGTACAACTAATGAAAAACTGTTTTTT	TRBV7-2	NA	TRBJ1-4	NA
CASSLALGQGEQYF	TGTGCCAGCAGCTTAGCGCTAGGTCAGGGCGAGCAGTACTTC	TRBV7-2	NA	TRBJ2-7	NA
CASSEALRRETQYF	TGTGCCAGCAGTGAAGCGCTTCGGCGGGAGACCCAGTACTTC	TRBV6-1	NA	TRBJ2-5	few
CAINRGQKNTEAFF	TGTGCCATCAATAGAGGACAGAAGAACACTGAAGCTTTCTTT	TRBV10-3	NA	TRBJ1-1	many
CATSRGLAGTTGELFF	TGTGCCACCAGCAGAGGGCTAGCGGGGACCACCGGGGAGCTGTTTTTT	TRBV15	TRBD2	TRBJ2-2	few
CSASWTSVPGELFF	TGCAGTGCTTCCTGGACTAGCGTCCCCGGGGAGCTGTTTTTT	TRBV20-1	TRBD2	TRBJ2-2	many
CASRTDREHNQPQHF	TGTGCCAGCAGAACCGACAGGGAACACAATCAGCCCCAGCATTTT	TRBV5-5	TRBD1	TRBJ1-5	many
CASSLLLAGVSGELFF	TGTGCCAGCAGCTTGCTACTAGCGGGAGTTTCCGGGGAGCTGTTTTTT	TRBV5-5	TRBD2	TRBJ2-2	many
CSASRTGSPLHF	TGCAGTGCTAGTAGGACCGGCTCACCCCTCCACTTT	TRBV20-1	NA	TRBJ1-6	many
CASSLVPAGQDHYGYTF	TGTGCCAGCAGCTTAGTACCTGCGGGACAGGACCACTATGGCTACACCTTC	TRBV7-9	TRBD1	TRBJ1-2	few
CASSAAGGVYEQYF	TGTGCCAGCAGCGCTGCCGGGGGGGTCTACGAGCAGTACTTC	TRBV21-1	NA	TRBJ2-7	few
CASSLNGGQGGGETQYF	TGTGCCAGCAGCTTAAACGGTGGCCAGGGAGGAGGAGAGACCCAGTACTTC	TRBV7-3	NA	TRBJ2-5	few
CASSLDRGHETQYF	TGTGCCAGCAGTTTGGACAGGGGGCATGAGACCCAGTACTTC	TRBV12-3/TRBV12-4	TRBD1	TRBJ2-5	NA
CASSKGEYRTPRETQYF	TGTGCCAGCAGCAAAGGGGAATATCGGACTCCGAGGGAGACCCAGTACTTC	TRBV21-1	NA	TRBJ2-5	few
CSVEDTSSYEQYF	TGCAGCGTTGAAGATACGAGTTCCTACGAGCAGTACTTC	TRBV29-1	NA	TRBJ2-7	many
CASGGDDYGYTF	TGTGCTAGCGGTGGGGATGACTATGGCTACACCTTC	TRBV27	NA	TRBJ1-2	NA
CASGTYTDTQYF	TGTGCCAGTGGGACATACACAGATACGCAGTATTTT	TRBV7-9	NA	TRBJ2-3	few
CAISESTTGGGYTF	TGTGCCATCAGTGAGTCGACGACCGGTGGGGGCTACACCTTC	TRBV10-3	NA	TRBJ1-2	few
CASSPGTDGEAQYF	TGTGCCAGCAGCCCAGGGACTGATGGGGAGGCGCAGTATTTT	TRBV7-3	NA	TRBJ2-3	many
CASSPGQGPNYGYTF	TGTGCCAGCTCACCAGGGCAGGGACCTAACTATGGCTACACCTTC	TRBV18	NA	TRBJ1-2	many
CASSLGGQGRQPQHF	TGTGCCAGCAGCTTAGGAGGGCAGGGGAGGCAGCCCCAGCATTTT	TRBV7-2	NA	TRBJ1-5	NA
CSVRPGQSTDTQYF	TGCAGCGTCCGACCGGGACAGAGCACAGATACGCAGTATTTT	TRBV29-1	TRBD1	TRBJ2-3	few
CASSPTSGRPTQYF	TGTGCCAGCAGCCCTACTAGCGGGAGACCTACGCAGTATTTT	TRBV12-3/TRBV12-4	TRBD2	TRBJ2-3	NA
CSARDRDRVGGANVLTF	TGCAGTGCTAGAGATCGGGACAGGGTAGGTGGGGCCAACGTCCTGACTTTC	TRBV20-1	TRBD1	TRBJ2-6	few
CASREGTVNQPQHF	TGTGCCAGCAGGGAGGGGACAGTCAATCAGCCCCAGCATTTT	TRBV21-1	NA	TRBJ1-5	few
CASSEAGEQFF	TGTGCCAGCAGTGAAGCGGGGGAGCAGTTCTTC	TRBV25-1	NA	TRBJ2-1	many
CASSPLEAQPQHF	TGTGCCAGCAGCCCTTTGGAGGCTCAGCCCCAGCATTTT	TRBV12-3/TRBV12-4	NA	TRBJ1-5	many
CASSSYTRDSSTDTQYF	TGTGCCAGCAGTTCTTATACCCGGGACAGTAGCACAGATACGCAGTATTTT	TRBV28	TRBD1	TRBJ2-3	many
CSARGVSSGNTIYF	TGCAGTGCTAGGGGCGTTAGCTCTGGAAACACCATATATTTT	TRBV20-1	NA	TRBJ1-3	many